Listed below are T cell receptor beta chains from one sample, sequenced in a study of identical twins. MiXCR, run by TCRdb on the 5' RACE reads, gives a single entry per CDR3 protein. Counted here are hundreds of thousands of distinct CDR3 sequences, around 6% occurring once; the ten biggest clones make up around 2%. Sequencing was done on a sample of naive T cells sorted from blood. The receptor source for this set is a man aged 18 to 35 in good health. Each CDR3 is given with its conserved first and last residue. A D gene is named only where the DNA matches it firmly. The size of a clone is reported for some rows only, either as once, few or many, or as a class for expanded clones.

d_call,v_call,clone_size,j_call,cdr3_aa,cdr3_nt
TRBD1,TRBV7-9,few,TRBJ2-7,CASSLAETGASYEQYF,TGTGCCAGCAGCTTAGCCGAGACAGGGGCCTCCTACGAGCAGTACTTC
.,TRBV6-1,few,TRBJ2-1,CASSEQTESYNEQFF,TGTGCCAGCAGTGAGCAGACAGAATCCTACAATGAGCAGTTCTTC
.,TRBV5-1,.,TRBJ2-1,CASSSRGAGLGEQFF,TGCGCCAGCAGCTCCCGGGGCGCGGGGTTGGGTGAGCAGTTCTTC
.,TRBV12-3/TRBV12-4,few,TRBJ2-3,CASSLDRWEVTDTQYF,TGTGCCAGCAGTTTAGATAGGTGGGAGGTTACAGATACGCAGTATTTT
.,TRBV6-4,many,TRBJ2-1,CASSTKLTHTYNEQFF,TGTGCCAGCAGTACGAAGCTAACCCACACCTACAATGAGCAGTTCTTC
TRBD2,TRBV20-1,few,TRBJ2-1,CSARAGLAYEQFF,TGCAGTGCTAGAGCAGGACTAGCCTATGAGCAGTTCTTC
.,TRBV28,few,TRBJ2-1,CASSLLMLVEQFF,TGTGCCAGCAGTTTATTAATGTTGGTTGAGCAGTTCTTC
.,TRBV30,few,TRBJ2-2,CAWSAQPWELFF,TGTGCCTGGAGTGCTCAGCCCTGGGAGCTGTTTTTT
.,TRBV6-5,many,TRBJ1-1,CASSYSMSNTEAFF,TGTGCCAGCAGTTACTCAATGTCGAACACTGAAGCTTTCTTT
TRBD2,TRBV6-5,few,TRBJ2-5,CASSFLTSVTQETQYF,TGTGCCAGCAGTTTCCTCACTAGCGTCACCCAAGAGACCCAGTACTTC
.,TRBV27,many,TRBJ1-1,CASSYERVNTEAFF,TGTGCCAGCAGTTACGAGAGGGTGAACACTGAAGCTTTCTTT
.,TRBV11-2,.,TRBJ1-1,CASSLSWGPRDGGTEAFF,TGTGCCAGCAGCTTAAGTTGGGGCCCTCGGGACGGTGGGACTGAAGCTTTCTTT
.,TRBV14,.,TRBJ2-1,CASSQHEGVHNEQFF,TGTGCCAGCAGCCAGCACGAAGGGGTCCACAATGAGCAGTTCTTC
TRBD1,TRBV13,many,TRBJ1-5,CASSLQGAGGNQPQHF,TGTGCCAGCAGCTTACAGGGGGCAGGTGGCAATCAGCCCCAGCATTTT
.,TRBV30,few,TRBJ2-1,CAWSVGRRHSYNEQFF,TGTGCCTGGAGTGTAGGAAGGAGACACTCCTACAATGAGCAGTTCTTC
.,TRBV7-6,few,TRBJ2-2,CASSLVEAGELFF,TGTGCCAGCAGCTTAGTCGAGGCCGGGGAGCTGTTTTTT
.,TRBV7-8,few,TRBJ1-4,CASSLEGVLTNEKLFF,TGTGCCAGCAGCTTAGAAGGAGTCTTAACTAATGAAAAACTGTTTTTT
TRBD2,TRBV7-2,.,TRBJ2-1,CASSLLADYAYNEQFF,TGTGCCAGCAGCTTACTAGCGGACTACGCCTACAATGAGCAGTTCTTC
TRBD1,TRBV20-1,many,TRBJ2-5,CSARDDRGAQETQYF,TGCAGTGCTAGAGATGACAGGGGGGCACAAGAGACCCAGTACTTC
TRBD2,TRBV7-8,few,TRBJ2-1,CASSQGTSGGYNEQFF,TGTGCCAGCAGCCAAGGGACTAGCGGGGGATACAATGAGCAGTTCTTC
.,TRBV20-1,many,TRBJ2-3,CSAREDSRPDTQYF,TGCAGTGCTAGAGAGGACAGCAGGCCAGATACGCAGTATTTT
TRBD1,TRBV7-2,few,TRBJ2-1,CASRLGQGPYNEQFF,TGTGCCAGCAGGCTGGGACAGGGACCCTACAATGAGCAGTTCTTC
.,TRBV5-6,few,TRBJ2-1,CASSLVIQNNEQFF,TGTGCCAGCAGCTTGGTGATTCAGAACAATGAGCAGTTCTTC